The rows below give T cell receptor beta chains drawn from one sample of a study of blood T cell repertoires in COVID-19. The assay was immunoSEQ multiplex PCR, and TCRdb's table has in-frame clones only and misses some. This sample has about 480,000 clones, with about 91% found just once. Sequenced: peripheral blood. Receptor source: a man aged 18 to 35 with COVID-19, enrolled during active disease. The CDR3 runs from the conserved cysteine through the conserved F or W. The D gene is left open where the match is weak. Not all rows give a size; the values are once, few, many and, for expanded clones, a class.

d_call	v_call	j_call	clone_size	cdr3_nt	cdr3_aa
TRBD1	TRBV5-1	TRBJ1-2	-	TGCGCCAGCAGCTGGGGGACAGGGCGAGGGGATGGCTACACCTTC	CASSWGTGRGDGYTF
TRBD2	TRBV3-1/TRBV3-2	TRBJ2-3	-	TGTGCCAGCAGCGAAGGACTAGCGGGGAGCACAGATACGCAGTATTTT	CASSEGLAGSTDTQYF
-	TRBV28	TRBJ2-2	-	TGTGCCAGCAGTTTATTGGGGGGGCACACCGGGGAGCTGTTTTTT	CASSLLGGHTGELFF
-	TRBV5-5	TRBJ2-5	-	TGTGCCAGCAGCCCGGACGGCCAGGGGACCCAGTACTTC	CASSPDGQGTQYF
-	TRBV7-9	TRBJ1-3	-	TGTGCCAGCAGCCCAGGTTCTGGAAACACCATATATTTT	CASSPGSGNTIYF
-	TRBV5-1	TRBJ2-3	-	TGCGCCAGCAGCTTGTATAGCACAGATACGCAGTATTTT	CASSLYSTDTQYF
TRBD2	TRBV19	TRBJ2-5	-	TGTGCCAGTAGTACCCCCGGGGGTAGCGGGGTCCAAGAGACCCAGTACTTC	CASSTPGGSGVQETQYF
TRBD1	TRBV19	TRBJ2-3	once	TGTGCCAGTAGTGGCCGGGACAGGGCCACAGATACGCAGTATTTT	CASSGRDRATDTQYF
TRBD2	TRBV11-2	TRBJ2-1	-	TGTGCCAGCAGAATTAGCGGGAGGGCCTTACCCAATGAGCAGTTCTTC	CASRISGRALPNEQFF
-	TRBV21-1	TRBJ2-1	-	-	CASSKDVGRGNEQFF
TRBD2	TRBV4-1	TRBJ2-7	-	TGCGCCAGCAGCCAAGCACCGGGGGGTACGACCTACGAGCAGTACTTC	CASSQAPGGTTYEQYF